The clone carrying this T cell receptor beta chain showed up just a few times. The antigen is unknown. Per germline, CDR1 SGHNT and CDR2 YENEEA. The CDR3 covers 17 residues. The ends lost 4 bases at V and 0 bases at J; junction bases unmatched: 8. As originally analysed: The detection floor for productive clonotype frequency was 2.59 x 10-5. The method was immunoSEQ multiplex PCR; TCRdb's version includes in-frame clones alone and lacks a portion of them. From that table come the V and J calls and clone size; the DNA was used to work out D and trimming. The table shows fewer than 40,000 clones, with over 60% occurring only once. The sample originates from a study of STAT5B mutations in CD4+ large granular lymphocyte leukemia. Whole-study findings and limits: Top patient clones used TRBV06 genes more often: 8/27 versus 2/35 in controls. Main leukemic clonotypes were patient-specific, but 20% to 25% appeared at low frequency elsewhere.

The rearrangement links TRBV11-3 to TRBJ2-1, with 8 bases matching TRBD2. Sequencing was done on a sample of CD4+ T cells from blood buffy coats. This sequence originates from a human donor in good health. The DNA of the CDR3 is TGTGCCAGCAGCTCCGTTAGCGGGAAGAACTCCTACAATGAGCAGTTCTTC. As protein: CASSSVSGKNSYNEQFF. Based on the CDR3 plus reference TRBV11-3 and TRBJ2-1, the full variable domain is EAGVVQSPRYKIIEKKQPVAFWCNPISGHNTLYWYLQNLGQGPELLIRYENEEAVDDSQLPKDRFSAERLKGVDSTLKIQPAELGDSAVYLCASSSVSGKNSYNEQFFGPGTRLTVL.